The clone carrying this T cell receptor beta chain was observed once. The antigen is not known. This sample is drawn from a study of cytomegalovirus exposure and HLA in healthy donors. The study's findings and limits: A later analysis found that most CMV-associated TCR beta chains appeared HLA-restricted. An analysis was carried out at a later point. It showed that HLA-associated TCR beta chains were more clonally expanded than equally common non-associated chains.

V shed 0 bases and J shed 4 bases, with 11 bases lying between them. The CDR3 consists of 15 residues. Germline V gene lookup returns CDR1 SGHRS and CDR2 YFSETQ. Primers for the PCR totalled 60 Vbeta and 13 Jbeta. Authors' processing steps: Unique TCR beta chains totaled roughly 80 million in a later count, with roughly 11 million of them shared. Sequencing used immunoSEQ multiplex PCR; TCRdb keeps in-frame clones, though not all of them. From that table come the V and J calls and clone size; the DNA was used to work out D and trimming. The sample comprises fewer than 250,000 clones, 65% to 80% of which are singletons, and 0.85% to 1.4% rests with the top ten.

V and J are TRBV5-1 and TRBJ1-3; possibly TRBD1 for D (5 bases). Input material: PBMCs. The receptor's source is a woman between 40 and 50 years old in good health and CMV-seronegative. The CDR3 loop reads CASSLDAGYGNTIYF. The CDR3 nucleotides are TGCGCCAGCAGCTTGGACGCAGGGTACGGAAACACCATATATTTT.